A single sample gave rise to the 22 T cell receptor beta chains below, sequenced in a study of cytomegalovirus exposure and HLA in healthy donors. Amplification used 60 Vbeta primers and 13 Jbeta primers. Sequenced by immunoSEQ multiplex PCR; TCRdb stores in-frame clones only, minus some. Of under 300,000 clones listed, more than 80% were seen once; the top ten hold roughly 4%. The sequencing sample was made of PBMCs. Receptors originate from a middle-aged man in good health and CMV-seropositive.

The chain carries TRBV30 and TRBJ2-2, with D possibly TRBD1 on 7 matching bases. Germline V gives CDR1 GTSNPN, CDR2 SVGIG (reference sequence). V was trimmed by 2 bases and J by 7 bases, leaving 11 bases between them. The CDR3 is 13 residues long. Here the CDR3 DNA reads TGTGCCTGGAGTTCCCAGGGGGGCGGGGAGCTGTTTTTT. This codes for CAWSSQGGGELFF.

This chain joins TRBV14 and TRBJ2-5; maybe TRBD1 (6 bases). This CDR3 region has 18 residues. Germline CDR1 reads SGHDN; CDR2 reads FVKESK. Between the trimmed V and J ends, which lost 3 bases and 4 bases, there was a span of 24 bases. The chain's CDR3 is CASSHDAPETGTAETQYF. The DNA for the CDR3 is TGTGCCAGCAGCCATGACGCACCCGAAACAGGGACCGCAGAGACCCAGTACTTC.

The J gene is TRBJ1-2, the V gene TRBV10-3; a possible D gene is TRBD1 (6 bases). The CDR3 loop spans 16 amino acids. V was cut by 3 bases and J by 1 base, with 15 bases left in between. Germline lookup yields CDR1 ENHRY and CDR2 SYGVKD. The CDR3 DNA reads TGTGCCATCAGTGACCCCCTAAACAGGGTTAACTATGGCTACACCTTC. Translating it yields CAISDPLNRVNYGYTF.

This clone was detected once. V is TRBV5-6 and J is TRBJ1-2; a weak D match, TRBD1 (6 bases). Trimming took off 2 bases at V and 0 bases at J, with 17 bases between the two ends. Germline values: CDR1 SGHDT, CDR2 YYEEEE. The CDR3 contains 17 residues. The CDR3 protein is CASSLGDIRDPNYGYTF. The CDR3 DNA follows: TGTGCCAGCAGCTTAGGGGACATTCGGGATCCTAACTATGGCTACACCTTC.

This clone was recorded only once. The chain combines TRBV4-2 with TRBJ2-7; 12 bases fit TRBD1. Trimming took 4 bases from V and 2 from J; bases not matched to a gene: 3. Germline CDR1 is LGHNA and CDR2 is YNFKEQ. The CDR3 covers 15 residues. The CDR3 loop is CASSPGTGGTYEQYF. The CDR3 nucleotides are TGTGCCAGCAGCCCGGGGACAGGGGGCACCTACGAGCAGTACTTC.

The rearrangement links TRBV2 to TRBJ1-5; no firm D call. V was cut by 3 bases and J by 3 bases, with 9 bases left in between. The CDR3 loop spans 14 amino acids. Germline loops: CDR1 SNHLY, CDR2 FYNNEI. CDR3 nucleotide sequence: TGTGCCAGCAGTGATGGCAAAAACAATCAGCCCCAGCATTTT. Translating gives CASSDGKNNQPQHF.

This chain connects TRBV27 to TRBJ2-7, with D possibly TRBD1 on 6 matching bases. The CDR3 extends over 15 amino acids. The V and J ends lost 1 base and 3 bases respectively, with 13 bases between them. Per the germline V gene, CDR1 is MNHEY and CDR2 is SMNVEV (reference sequence). The CDR3 region is CASSLLEQGNYEQYF. DNA of the CDR3: TGTGCCAGCAGTTTATTGGAACAGGGAAACTACGAGCAGTACTTC.

The chain employs TRBV4-2 and TRBJ1-5; D is possibly TRBD1 (6 bases). V was shortened by 1 base and J by 7 bases, with 20 bases between the two germline ends. This CDR3 comprises 17 residues. The germline CDR1 and CDR2 sequences are LGHNA and YNFKEQ. The CDR3 nucleotides are TGTGCCAGCAGCCAAGCCCTGGGGCGGGGGGCACAACAGCCCCAGCATTTT. It yields the protein CASSQALGRGAQQPQHF.

V gene TRBV28 combines with J gene TRBJ1-1, with 7 bases identical to TRBD1. The V gene's germline CDR1 is MDHEN and CDR2 SYDVKM. Losses at the gene ends were 5 bases for V and 1 base for J; bases not matched to a gene: 7. This CDR3 is 15 amino acids long. CDR3 nucleotides: TGTGCCAGCAGTCGCAACAGGGGCAGGAACACTGAAGCTTTCTTT. Its protein is CASSRNRGRNTEAFF.

CDR3 DNA: TGTGCCAGCAGGCCGGAGATAAGCTCCTACGAGCAGTACTTC. This sequence encodes CASRPEISSYEQYF. V and J are TRBV27 and TRBJ2-7, with D uncertain. Trimming pared 6 bases from V and 0 bases from J, leaving 12 bases between. Germline CDR1 and CDR2: MNHEY and SMNVEV (reference sequence). This CDR3 is 14 amino acids long.

This chain joins TRBV6-5 and TRBJ1-1; the match to TRBD1 covers 9 bases. CDR3 size: 14 residues. Trimming at V came to 5 bases and at J to 7 bases, leaving 8 bases not matched to a gene. Germline-derived CDR1 and CDR2 are MNHEY and SVGAGI. Written as DNA, the CDR3 is TGTGCCAGCAGTCCGACTACAGGGGGCTTTGAAGCTTTCTTT. Translation: CASSPTTGGFEAFF.

CDR3 loop: CASSSNSNQPQHF. In DNA, the CDR3 is TGTGCCAGCAGCTCTAATAGCAATCAGCCCCAGCATTTT. The chain carries TRBV6-5 and TRBJ1-5; no firm D call. This CDR3 has 13 amino acids. The V gene lost 6 bases and the J gene lost 0 bases, with 6 bases spanning the gap. CDR1 and CDR2 from the germline V gene are MNHEY and SVGAGI.

This clone was detected once. This sequence joins TRBV5-8 and TRBJ2-5; 9 bases fit TRBD2. V lost 0 bases, J lost 5 bases, and 8 bases stayed unmatched. The CDR3 extends over 16 amino acids. From germline, CDR1 is SGHTS and CDR2 YDEGEE. The CDR3 region has the DNA TGTGCCAGCAGCTTGGAAATAGCGGGAGCGGAGGAGACCCAGTACTTC. Amino acids: CASSLEIAGAEETQYF.

The chain carries TRBV7-9 and TRBJ1-5; possibly TRBD1 for D (6 bases). CDR3 length: 15 amino acids. The V gene lost 4 bases and the J gene lost 5 bases, with 15 bases spanning the gap. Per germline, CDR1 SEHNR and CDR2 FQNEAQ (reference sequence). Here the CDR3 reads CASSYNSQGDQPQHF. Written as DNA, the CDR3 is TGTGCCAGCAGCTATAATTCACAGGGAGATCAGCCCCAGCATTTT.

This chain joins TRBV4-3 and TRBJ2-7; 9 nucleotides align to TRBD1. Germline CDR1 and CDR2: LGHNA and YSLEER. The CDR3 loop spans 12 amino acids. The junction had 0 bases not matched to a gene; V was cut back by 3 bases and J by 6 bases. The CDR3 loop is CASSQTGGEQYF. CDR3 bases: TGCGCCAGCAGCCAGACAGGGGGCGAGCAGTACTTC.

The chain employs TRBV13 and TRBJ2-7, with 9 bases identical to TRBD2. With 5 bases clipped from V and 5 bases from J, the junction kept 13 bases outside the gene matches. The CDR3 has 16 residues. Germline CDR1 and CDR2: PRHDT and FYEKMQ (reference sequence). The CDR3 bases are TGTGCCAGCAGCCACCTGTTTGGCGGGAGGGGAAACGAGCAGTACTTC. As protein: CASSHLFGGRGNEQYF.

The genes are TRBV5-6 and TRBJ2-7, with 8 bases fitting TRBD1. V lost 4 bases, J lost 4 bases, and 13 bases stayed unmatched. Germline CDR1 is SGHDT and CDR2 is YYEEEE. CDR3 size: 16 residues. The CDR3 nucleotides are TGTGCCAGCAGCCTGGGTCGATGGACAGGGAAGTACGAGCAGTACTTC. Translation gives CASSLGRWTGKYEQYF.

This chain uses TRBV5-6 with TRBJ2-2; tentatively, D is TRBD2 (5 bases). This CDR3 is built from 15 residues. V was pared by 2 bases and J by 0 bases, with 8 bases between. Germline values: CDR1 SGHDT, CDR2 YYEEEE. The CDR3 here is CASSFPGTNTGELFF. As DNA, the CDR3 is TGTGCCAGCAGCTTCCCGGGAACGAACACCGGGGAGCTGTTTTTT.

The rearrangement links TRBV15 to TRBJ2-7, with D possibly TRBD1 on 6 matching bases. V dropped 6 bases and J dropped 6 bases, with 15 bases sitting between them. Germline-derived CDR1 and CDR2 are LNHNV and YYDKDF (reference sequence). CDR3 size: 13 residues. The CDR3 DNA reads TGTGCCACCAGAAACAGGGATTATGGCGAGCAGTACTTC. It is translated as CATRNRDYGEQYF.

The rearrangement joins TRBV28 to TRBJ1-1; 9 nucleotides match TRBD1. The CDR3 extends over 17 amino acids. Trimming at V came to 6 bases and at J to 0 bases, leaving 11 bases not matched to a gene. CDR1 is MDHEN, CDR2 SYDVKM, per germline. CDR3 DNA sequence: TGTGCCAGCAGCCCTGCCCCGGGACAGGGTATGAACACTGAAGCTTTCTTT. Protein product: CASSPAPGQGMNTEAFF.

V gene TRBV4-1 combines with J gene TRBJ2-5; possible D gene TRBD2, 6 bases. The CDR3 contains 16 residues. Per the germline V gene, CDR1 is MGHRA and CDR2 is YSYEKL. V was pared by 3 bases and J by 9 bases, with 23 bases between. CDR3: CASSQGFLASGEAQYF. In DNA form, the CDR3 reads TGCGCCAGCAGCCAGGGGTTTCTAGCGAGTGGTGAGGCCCAGTACTTC.

This sequence joins TRBV7-2 and TRBJ1-2; D may be TRBD1 (5 bases). Germline V gene lookup returns CDR1 SGHTA and CDR2 FQGNSA. This CDR3 has 14 amino acids. Trimming took off 4 bases at V and 4 bases at J, with 13 bases between the two ends. In DNA form, the CDR3 reads TGTGCCAGCAGCTGGCAGGGTGAAAGCTATGGCTACACCTTC. It yields the protein CASSWQGESYGYTF.